Listed below are T cell receptor beta chains from one sample, sequenced in a study of OX40 agonist ivuxolimab in advanced cancers. Profiling relied on immunoSEQ multiplex PCR, and the TCRdb table lists in-frame clones only, not all of them. Of approximately 70,000 clones listed, 92% were seen once; the top ten hold more than 0.4%. The input for sequencing was CD4+ or CD8+ T cells sorted from blood, taken in a trial of the OX40 agonist ivuxolimab. These TCRs come from an adult with an advanced solid tumor such as melanoma, head and neck, liver or kidney cancer. Both conserved end residues are part of each CDR3. The D gene is left open where the match is weak. Clone size is not always given. Where it is, it says once, few, many or a class for expanded clones.

J gene | clone size | D gene | V gene | CDR3 protein | CDR3 DNA
TRBJ2-7 | - | - | TRBV30 | CAWSATAYEQYF | TGTGCCTGGAGTGCAACAGCCTACGAGCAGTACTTC
TRBJ2-3 | - | - | TRBV9 | CASSVAGGRGTDTQYF | TGTGCCAGCAGCGTAGCAGGGGGGAGAGGCACAGATACGCAGTATTTT
TRBJ2-1 | - | - | TRBV7-5 | CVRSLGQGTYNEQFF | TGTGTCAGAAGCTTAGGACAGGGGACCTACAATGAGCAGTTCTTC
TRBJ1-4 | - | TRBD1 | TRBV7-9 | CASSLLQGNNEKLFF | TGTGCCAGCAGCTTACTACAGGGGAATAATGAAAAACTGTTTTTT
TRBJ2-1 | - | - | TRBV14 | CASSFRDLAMHNEQFF | TGTGCCAGCAGTTTTAGGGACCTAGCGATGCACAATGAGCAGTTCTTC
TRBJ1-3 | - | - | TRBV5-6 | CASSLRGTGNTIYF | TGTGCCAGCAGCTTGAGGGGGACTGGAAACACCATATATTTT
TRBJ2-5 | - | - | TRBV10-1 | CASSDGSSQETQYF | TGCGCCAGCAGTGACGGGTCCAGCCAAGAGACCCAGTACTTC
TRBJ2-5 | once | TRBD2 | TRBV11-2 | CASSPGLAGQKTQYF | TGTGCCAGCAGCCCGGGACTAGCGGGACAAAAGACCCAGTACTTC
TRBJ2-6 | - | - | TRBV27 | CASSPRWAGANVLTF | TGTGCCAGCAGCCCTAGGTGGGCTGGGGCCAACGTCCTGACTTTC
TRBJ1-1 | - | - | TRBV18 | CASSPSGGNTEAFF | TGTGCCAGCTCACCCTCGGGGGGAAACACTGAAGCTTTCTTT
TRBJ1-2 | - | - | TRBV6-5 | CASSYSWQDYGYTF | TGTGCCAGCAGTTACTCGTGGCAGGACTATGGCTACACCTTC
TRBJ2-6 | - | TRBD1 | TRBV5-4 | CASSLDQGAAGANVLTF | TGTGCCAGCAGCTTGGATCAGGGGGCAGCTGGGGCCAACGTCCTGACTTTC
TRBJ2-5 | - | TRBD2 | TRBV30 | CAWSLGSGIDQYF | TGTGCCTGGAGTTTGGGTAGCGGGATCGACCAGTACTTC
TRBJ1-1 | - | - | TRBV11-2 | CASSFGGWDTEAFF | TGTGCCAGCAGCTTCGGGGGGTGGGACACTGAAGCTTTCTTT
TRBJ1-2 | few | TRBD1 | TRBV7-9 | CASSLGQGLYGYTF | TGTGCCAGCAGCTTAGGACAGGGGCTCTATGGCTACACCTTC
TRBJ2-7 | - | - | TRBV25-1 | CASSVGGKPLEQYF | TGTGCCTCGAGTGTCGGGGGTAAACCCCTCGAGCAGTACTTC
TRBJ1-2 | - | - | TRBV11-2 | CASSSTGIYGYTF | TGTGCCAGCAGCTCTACTGGGATCTATGGCTACACCTTC
TRBJ2-1 | - | - | TRBV4-1 | CASSRDWGLSYNEQFF | TGCGCCAGCAGCCGGGATTGGGGACTCTCCTACAATGAGCAGTTCTTC
TRBJ2-5 | once | TRBD2 | TRBV30 | CAWSTGGETQYF | TGTGCCTGGAGTACGGGAGGGGAGACCCAGTACTTC
TRBJ2-4 | - | - | TRBV19 | CASSIDIDGSGLAKNIQYF | TGTGCCAGTAGTATAGATATTGATGGTAGCGGACTAGCCAAAAACATTCAGTACTTC
TRBJ2-7 | - | - | TRBV5-1 | CASSSVAGTTYEQYF | TGCGCCAGCAGCTCGGTGGCGGGGACAACCTACGAGCAGTACTTC
TRBJ1-3 | once | TRBD1 | TRBV6-6 | CASRTGPGNTIYF | TGTGCCAGCAGGACAGGGCCTGGAAACACCATATATTTT
TRBJ2-7 | - | TRBD1 | TRBV5-1 | CASSQGQGIEQYF | TGCGCCAGCAGCCAAGGACAGGGGATCGAGCAGTACTTC
TRBJ2-7 | once | - | TRBV5-1 | CASSLLGLGEQYF | TGCGCCAGCAGCTTGCTGGGCCTCGGCGAGCAGTACTTC
TRBJ2-7 | once | TRBD2 | TRBV9 | CASSAASGSREQYF | TGTGCCAGCAGTGCAGCTAGCGGGAGTCGTGAGCAGTACTTC
TRBJ2-4 | - | - | TRBV13 | CASNSGGTRDIQYF | TGTGCCAGCAACTCCGGTGGGACACGAGACATTCAGTACTTC
TRBJ1-6 | - | TRBD1 | TRBV11-2 | CATRRPGQNNSPLHF | TGTGCCACTCGACGACCGGGACAGAATAATTCACCCCTCCACTTT
TRBJ2-1 | - | TRBD1 | TRBV29-1 | CSVPGQGSNEQFF | TGCAGCGTTCCGGGACAGGGATCCAATGAGCAGTTCTTC
TRBJ2-1 | - | TRBD2 | TRBV5-1 | CASSGGLAGLYNEQFF | TGCGCCAGCAGCGGGGGACTAGCGGGCCTCTACAATGAGCAGTTCTTC
TRBJ1-1 | - | - | TRBV7-2 | CASSLGSGYMNTEAFF | TGTGCCAGCAGCTTAGGGTCAGGCTATATGAACACTGAAGCTTTCTTT
TRBJ2-2 | - | TRBD2 | TRBV19 | CASSMATSGYTGELFF | TGTGCCAGTAGTATGGCCACTAGCGGGTACACCGGGGAGCTGTTTTTT
TRBJ2-3 | - | - | TRBV19 | CASTLQGLSTDTQYF | TGTGCCAGTACCCTACAGGGACTTAGCACAGATACGCAGTATTTT
TRBJ2-3 | - | TRBD1 | TRBV5-1 | CASSLAGTGGTDTQYF | TGCGCCAGCAGCTTGGCCGGGACAGGGGGCACAGATACGCAGTATTTT
TRBJ2-4 | - | - | TRBV11-2 | CASSSRGGLAKNIQYF | TGTGCCAGCAGCTCCCGGGGAGGCTTAGCCAAAAACATTCAGTACTTC
TRBJ2-1 | few | - | TRBV4-1 | CASSQIRLVAYNEQFF | TGCGCCAGCAGCCAGATCCGGCTAGTCGCCTACAATGAGCAGTTCTTC
TRBJ1-2 | - | TRBD1 | TRBV5-1 | CASSRTGRYGYTF | TGCGCCAGCAGCCGGACAGGGCGCTATGGCTACACCTTC
TRBJ1-4 | - | TRBD1 | TRBV10-2 | CASSESGQTINEKLFF | TGCGCCAGCAGTGAGTCGGGACAGACGATTAATGAAAAACTGTTTTTT
TRBJ1-3 | - | - | TRBV6-5 | CASSYGRFSGNTIYF | TGTGCCAGCAGTTACGGACGGTTCTCTGGAAACACCATATATTTT
TRBJ1-2 | - | - | TRBV2 | CAKNGGLLYGYTF | TGTGCCAAGAACGGGGGCCTTTTGTATGGCTACACCTTC
TRBJ1-1 | - | - | TRBV5-1 | CASSPWAGEAFF | TGCGCCAGCAGCCCATGGGCCGGGGAAGCTTTCTTT
TRBJ2-5 | - | TRBD2 | TRBV6-5 | CASSYERGGRETQYF | TGTGCCAGCAGTTACGAGCGGGGAGGGCGAGAGACCCAGTACTTC
TRBJ2-3 | - | TRBD2 | TRBV6-4 | CASSEGLAGTDTQYF | TGTGCCAGCAGCGAGGGACTAGCGGGAACAGATACGCAGTATTTT
TRBJ2-4 | - | - | TRBV5-1 | CASSGSGQAIQYF | TGCGCCAGCAGCGGTTCGGGTCAGGCCATTCAGTACTTC
TRBJ2-7 | - | - | TRBV2 | CASTRATSYEQYF | TGTGCCAGCACGCGGGCGACCTCCTACGAGCAGTACTTC
TRBJ2-3 | - | - | TRBV9 | CASSMDSRTDTQYF | TGTGCCAGCAGCATGGACTCCCGCACAGATACGCAGTATTTT